This T cell receptor beta chain was recovered during a study of OX40 agonist ivuxolimab in advanced cancers. Study background: Males comprised roughly four fifths of the group, whose mean age was 60 years (range about 20 to 79).

V was pared by 5 bases and J by 4 bases, with 12 bases of the junction left unmatched. This CDR3 spans 16 amino acids. Germline V CDR1 and CDR2: SGHVS, FNYEAQ. Details on this clone: The antigen is unknown.

Measured with immunoSEQ multiplex PCR; TCRdb has only the in-frame clones, and not every one. The sample shows approximately 47,000 clones, 81% of them seen only once. General study findings and limits: Mean expanded clone counts were higher in CD8+ than CD4+ T cells.

The receptor comes from an adult with an advanced solid tumor such as melanoma, head and neck, liver or kidney cancer. The chain carries TRBV7-6 and TRBJ2-7, with 9 bases aligning to TRBD1. This sample comprised CD4+ or CD8+ T cells sorted from blood, obtained in a trial of the OX40 agonist ivuxolimab. Written as DNA, the CDR3 is TGTGCCAGCAGCCCAGCCCACGGGACAGGGTTTTACGAGCAGTACTTC. Translating gives CASSPAHGTGFYEQYF. Full variable domain (outside the CDR3, taken from reference TRBV7-6 and TRBJ2-7): GAGVSQSPRYKVTKRGQDVALRCDPISGHVSLYWYRQALGQGPEFLTYFNYEAQQDKSGLPNDRFSAERPEGSISTLTIQRTEQRDSAMYRCASSPAHGTGFYEQYFGPGTRLTVT.